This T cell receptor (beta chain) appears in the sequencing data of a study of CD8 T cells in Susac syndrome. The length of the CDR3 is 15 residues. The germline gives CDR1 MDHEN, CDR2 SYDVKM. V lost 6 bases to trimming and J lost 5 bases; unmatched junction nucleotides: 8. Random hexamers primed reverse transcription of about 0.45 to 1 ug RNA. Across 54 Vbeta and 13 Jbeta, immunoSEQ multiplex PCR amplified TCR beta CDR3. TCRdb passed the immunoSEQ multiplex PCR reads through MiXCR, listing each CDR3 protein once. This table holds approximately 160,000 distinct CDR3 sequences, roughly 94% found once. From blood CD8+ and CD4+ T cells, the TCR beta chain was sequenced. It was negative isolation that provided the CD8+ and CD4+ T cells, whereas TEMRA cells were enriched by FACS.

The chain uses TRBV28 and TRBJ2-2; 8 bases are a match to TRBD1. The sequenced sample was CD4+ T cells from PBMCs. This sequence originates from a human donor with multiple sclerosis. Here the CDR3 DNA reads TGTGCCAGCAGCTCAGGGGGCTTAGGGACCGGGGAGCTGTTTTTT. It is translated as CASSSGGLGTGELFF.